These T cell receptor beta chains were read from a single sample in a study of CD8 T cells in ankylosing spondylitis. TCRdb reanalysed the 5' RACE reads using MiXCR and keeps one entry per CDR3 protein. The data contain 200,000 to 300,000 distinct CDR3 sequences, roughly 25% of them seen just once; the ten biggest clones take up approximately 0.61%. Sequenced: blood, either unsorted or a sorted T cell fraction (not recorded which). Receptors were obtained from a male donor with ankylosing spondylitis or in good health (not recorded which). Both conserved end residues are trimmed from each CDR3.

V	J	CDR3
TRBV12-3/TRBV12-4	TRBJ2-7	ASSPDRGSSYEQY
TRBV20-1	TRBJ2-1	SVRGDGNEQF
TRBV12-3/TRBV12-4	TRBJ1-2	ASSFVPDHGYT
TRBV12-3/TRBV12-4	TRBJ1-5	ASSFGQTDQPQH
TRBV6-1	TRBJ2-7	ASSSGQVGYEQY
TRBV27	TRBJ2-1	TSSLSGLAAGSSYNEQF
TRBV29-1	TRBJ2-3	SVAARAGTTDTQY
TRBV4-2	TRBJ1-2	ASSQEPGAGYGYT
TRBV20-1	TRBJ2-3	SVQKAGTDTQY
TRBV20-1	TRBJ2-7	SAPWTSYEQY
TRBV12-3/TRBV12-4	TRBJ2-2	ASSLARGELF
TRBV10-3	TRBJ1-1	AISGGQGAGAF
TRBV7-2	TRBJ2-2	ASRGGGVNTGELF
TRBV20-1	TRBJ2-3	SAGTGVGSDTQY
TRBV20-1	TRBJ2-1	SVSYYNEQF
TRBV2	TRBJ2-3	ASRDSYSTDTQY
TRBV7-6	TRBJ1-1	ASSYGQGTEAF
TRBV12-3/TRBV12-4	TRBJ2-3	ASSLKAWGRMSDTQY
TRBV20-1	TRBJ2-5	SAPGGPTRRKTQY
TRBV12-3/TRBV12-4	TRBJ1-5	ASSFRQNSNQPQH
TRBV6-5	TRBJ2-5	ASIRSGAAETQY
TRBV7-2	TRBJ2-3	ASSYLSGGATDTQY
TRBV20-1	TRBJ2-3	SARAAAFSTDTQY
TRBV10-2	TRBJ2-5	ASRSADQETQY
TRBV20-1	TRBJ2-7	SAGLSGPTSYEQY
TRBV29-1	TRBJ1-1	SVKVKQSEAF
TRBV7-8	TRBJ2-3	ASSSQTSQADTQY
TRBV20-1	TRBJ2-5	SAPPGDETQY
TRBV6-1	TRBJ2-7	ASSRQSLSSYEQY
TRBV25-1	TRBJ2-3	ASGGDSTDTQY
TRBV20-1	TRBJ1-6	SASPAGGGGWDSPLH
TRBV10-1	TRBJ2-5	ASSEGVGRGEETQY
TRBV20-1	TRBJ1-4	SAGGTSNEKLF
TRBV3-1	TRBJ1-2	ASSPGAQPAYGYT
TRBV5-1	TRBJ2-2	ASSSLTGSGGELF
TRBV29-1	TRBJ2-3	SVQRIMIDTQY
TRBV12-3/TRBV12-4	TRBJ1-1	ASSIRGSPEAF
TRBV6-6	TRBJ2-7	ASSYSIDEQY
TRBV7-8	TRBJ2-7	ASSSDWGTSYEQY
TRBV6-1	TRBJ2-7	ASSDGSGVYEQY
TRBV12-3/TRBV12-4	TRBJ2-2	ASSLSYTGELF
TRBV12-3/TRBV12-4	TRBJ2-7	ASSPALAGRSYEQY
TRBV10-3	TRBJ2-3	AISESGGGYDTQY
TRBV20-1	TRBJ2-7	SASSSGPFDEQY
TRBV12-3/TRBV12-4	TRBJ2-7	ASSSNRQGDEQY
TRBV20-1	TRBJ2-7	SASGSHGGYSYEQY
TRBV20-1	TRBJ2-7	SARSGRPSEGGEQY
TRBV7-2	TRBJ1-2	ASSVGWGNYGYT
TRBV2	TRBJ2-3	ASSARQGPDTQY
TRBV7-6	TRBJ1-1	ASSSGQLMNTEAF